These 10 T cell receptor beta chains were sequenced from one sample in a study of blood T cell repertoires in COVID-19 (dated by TCRdb to about 2020). Libraries were prepared through the immunoSEQ multiplex PCR assay. TCRdb's version of the immuneACCESS table is confined to in-frame rearrangements and falls short of the full clone set. An unresolved V gene accounts for under half of the shortfall where checked; the remainder is of unknown origin. The sample table records tens of thousands of clones; 86% of these occur just once. The ten biggest clones cover over 1.3% of the sample. The sample taken for sequencing was peripheral blood. The receptors were sampled from a woman aged 60-70 years with acute or convalescent COVID-19.

This clone was seen once. V gene TRBV25-1 combines with J gene TRBJ2-2, with D unclear. V shed 4 bases and J shed 2 bases, with 11 bases lying between them. CDR1 MGHDK and CDR2 SYGVNS come from the germline V gene. CDR3 size: 15 residues. CDR3 loop: CASSAYSTNTGELFF. CDR3 DNA: TGTGCCAGCAGTGCCTATAGTACCAACACCGGGGAGCTGTTTTTT.

This rearrangement joins TRBV6-5 to TRBJ2-7; D is possibly TRBD2 (6 bases). Trimming removed 7 bases at V and 2 bases at J, with 12 bases between. The CDR3 contains 13 residues. CDR1 MNHEY and CDR2 SVGAGI come from the germline V gene. CDR3 sequence: CASIAGTPYEQYF. The CDR3 nucleotides are TGTGCCAGCATTGCGGGGACCCCCTACGAGCAGTACTTC.

The chain is built from TRBV5-8 and TRBJ2-2; 8 bases fit TRBD2. The trim removed 2 bases at V and 1 base at J, leaving 7 bases unmatched. The CDR3 covers 17 residues. Germline-derived CDR1 and CDR2 are SGHTS and YDEGEE. In nucleotides, the CDR3 is TGTGCCAGCAGCTTTGCGCCAAGCGGGGGGAACACCGGGGAGCTGTTTTTT. Translating it yields CASSFAPSGGNTGELFF.

This clone was recorded only once. This sample also contains other DNA sequences that code for the same CDR3. The V call is TRBV7-9, the J call TRBJ1-4; D remains ambiguous. Germline-derived CDR1 and CDR2 are SEHNR and FQNEAQ (reference sequence). This CDR3 region has 12 residues. The ends were cut back, 3 bases at V and 8 bases at J, with 7 bases in the middle. The CDR3 DNA follows: TGTGCCAGCAGCTTGCGCGGGGAAAAACTGTTTTTT. This gives the protein CASSLRGEKLFF.

The chain carries TRBV5-1 and TRBJ2-1, with TRBD1 matching over 9 bases. The CDR3 consists of 15 residues. Trimming cost V 0 bases and J 4 bases; bases outside gene matches: 2. CDR1 and CDR2 (germline): SGHRS, YFSETQ. CDR3 protein: CASSLGDRVYNEQFF. DNA of the CDR3: TGCGCCAGCAGCTTGGGGGACAGGGTGTACAATGAGCAGTTCTTC.

The V and J genes are TRBV28 and TRBJ1-5; D is unclear. The V and J ends lost 1 base and 0 bases respectively, with 7 bases between them. The CDR3 is made up of 15 amino acids. Germline V CDR1 and CDR2: MDHEN, SYDVKM. CDR3 protein: CASSLLNGSNQPQHF. The CDR3 DNA is TGTGCCAGCAGTTTATTGAACGGTAGCAATCAGCCCCAGCATTTT.

The chain employs TRBV19 and TRBJ2-7; 7 bases map to TRBD1. In germline, CDR1 is LNHDA, CDR2 SQIVND (reference sequence). The CDR3 runs to 13 residues. Unmatched junction bases numbered 3, after V lost 7 bases and J lost 0 bases. The CDR3 loop is CASKDRSSYEQYF. The CDR3 DNA follows: TGTGCCAGTAAGGACAGGAGCTCCTACGAGCAGTACTTC. The complete variable domain, with remaining parts taken from reference TRBV19 and TRBJ2-7, reads DGGITQSPKYLFRKEGQNVTLSCEQNLNHDAMYWYRQDPGQGLRLIYYSQIVNDFQKGDIAEGYSVSREKKESFPLTVTSAQKNPTAFYLCASKDRSSYEQYFGPGTRLTVT.

V gene TRBV19 combines with J gene TRBJ2-5, with 8 bases matching TRBD1. From germline, CDR1 is LNHDA and CDR2 SQIVND (reference sequence). The V gene end was trimmed by 3 bases and the J gene end by 5 bases; junction bases not matched to a gene: 5. This CDR3 spans 14 amino acids. The CDR3 reads CASSITGTGETQYF. The CDR3 coding sequence is TGTGCCAGTAGTATCACCGGGACAGGCGAGACCCAGTACTTC.

This rearrangement joins TRBV6-5 to TRBJ2-1, with 11 bases matching TRBD2. The CDR3 sequence is 15 residues long. After removal of 2 bases from V and 6 bases from J, the junction contained 3 bases not matched to a gene. CDR1 and CDR2 from the germline V gene are MNHEY and SVGAGI. CDR3 sequence (DNA): TGTGCCAGCAGTTACGGGACTAGCGGCCCCAATGAGCAGTTCTTC. Amino acids: CASSYGTSGPNEQFF.

This chain links TRBV19 with TRBJ2-7; 7 bases agree with TRBD1. Germline V gene data show CDR1 as LNHDA and CDR2 as SQIVND (reference sequence). Losses at the gene ends were 3 bases for V and 3 bases for J; bases not matched to a gene: 14. This CDR3 comprises 17 residues. The CDR3 loop is CASSIRLGQGVGYEQYF. As DNA, the CDR3 is TGTGCCAGTAGTATCCGCCTCGGGCAGGGGGTCGGCTACGAGCAGTACTTC.